The 18 T cell receptor beta chains below were found in one sample sequenced in a study of blood T cell repertoires in COVID-19. Libraries were prepared by immunoSEQ multiplex PCR; TCRdb keeps only in-frame clonotypes and omits some of them. The sample carries around 24,000 clones, 81% recorded once. Material: peripheral blood. These receptors all come from a man aged 45 to 65 with active or convalescent COVID-19.

This rearrangement joins TRBV3-1 (or the pseudogene TRBV3-2) to TRBJ2-3; 7 bases map to TRBD2. The V segment lost 2 bases and the J segment 1 base; nucleotides outside the gene matches: 9. Per the germline V gene, CDR1 is LGHDT and CDR2 is YNNKEL (reference sequence). CDR3 length: 17 residues. The DNA of the CDR3 is TGTGCCAGCAGCCAAAAAGCGGGAAGAGGGGGCACAGATACGCAGTATTTT. It is translated as CASSQKAGRGGTDTQYF.

The chain carries TRBV11-1 and TRBJ1-1, with 7 bases matching TRBD1. CDR1 SGHAT and CDR2 FQDESV come from the germline V gene (reference sequence). The CDR3 is made up of 12 amino acids. Trimming removed 3 bases from V and 7 bases from J; junction bases left unmatched: 2. Here the CDR3 reads CASSFYRGEAFF. The CDR3 nucleotides read TGTGCCAGCAGCTTTTACAGGGGTGAAGCTTTCTTT.

The CDR3 nucleotides read TGTGCCAGCAGCTTAAATCTGGGGGCAGGTGAGCAGTTCTTC. It translates to CASSLNLGAGEQFF. The chain couples TRBV7-3 to TRBJ2-1; the D gene is possibly TRBD1 (6 bases). This CDR3 comprises 14 residues. Trimming shortened V by 1 base and J by 9 bases, and 13 bases separated the two germline ends. Germline V gene lookup returns CDR1 SGHTA and CDR2 FQGTGA.

The V gene is TRBV25-1, the J gene TRBJ2-7; unclear D gene. The CDR3 has 12 residues. Germline CDR1 MGHDK, CDR2 SYGVNS. V was shortened by 5 bases and J by 2 bases, with 7 bases between the two germline ends. The CDR3 region has the DNA TGTGCCAGCAGTCCGTCTCCCTACGAGCAGTACTTC. Protein product: CASSPSPYEQYF.

CDR3 residues: CASSWFREGQGGAFF. Here the CDR3 DNA reads TGTGCCAGCAGTTGGTTCCGTGAAGGACAGGGAGGGGCTTTCTTT. The chain recombines TRBV28 with TRBJ1-1; 8 nucleotides match TRBD1. The CDR3 contains 15 residues. Germline trimming cut 4 bases from V and 11 bases from J; bases unmatched to any gene: 15. CDR1 MDHEN and CDR2 SYDVKM come from the germline V gene. The full variable domain, rest sourced from reference TRBV28 and TRBJ1-1, is DVKVTQSSRYLVKRTGEKVFLECVQDMDHENMFWYRQDPGLGLRLIYFSYDVKMKEKGDIPEGYSVSREKKERFSLILESASTNQTSMYLCASSWFREGQGGAFFGQGTRLTVV.

This sequence joins TRBV10-2 and TRBJ2-7; 10 bases match TRBD2. With 2 bases clipped from V and 5 bases from J, the junction kept 12 bases outside the gene matches. This CDR3 has 17 residues. Germline V gene lookup returns CDR1 WSHSY and CDR2 SAAADI. CDR3 sequence (DNA): TGCGCCAGCAGTGAGCAAGCGGGAGGGCCGATTAGCCACGAGCAGTACTTC. Its protein is CASSEQAGGPISHEQYF.

The rearrangement joins TRBV2 to TRBJ1-5; tentatively, D is TRBD1 (6 bases). Germline V CDR1 and CDR2: SNHLY, FYNNEI. V lost 4 bases and J lost 5, with 18 bases in between. CDR3 size: 16 residues. The CDR3 region has the DNA TGTGCCAGCAGTGGAACGTACACAGGGTTAGATCAGCCCCAGCATTTT. It yields the protein CASSGTYTGLDQPQHF.

CDR3 region: CASSPLLAGDLDTQYF. The DNA of the CDR3 is TGTGCCAGCAGCCCTTTATTAGCGGGGGATCTTGATACGCAGTATTTT. J is TRBJ2-3 and V is TRBV7-2, with 9 bases lining up with TRBD2. V lost 5 bases to trimming and J lost 6 bases; unmatched junction nucleotides: 12. The CDR3 length is 16 residues. The germline V gene has CDR1 SGHTA and CDR2 FQGNSA. Variable domain in full (rest from reference TRBV7-2 and TRBJ2-3): GAGVSQSPSNKVTEKGKDVELRCDPISGHTALYWYRQSLGQGLEFLIYFQGNSAPDKSGLPSDRFSAERTGGSVSTLTIQRTQQEDSAVYLCASSPLLAGDLDTQYFGPGTRLTVL.

The chain employs TRBV7-3 and TRBJ1-1; D ambiguous. Looked up from germline, CDR1 is SGHTA and CDR2 is FQGTGA. Trimming left V 3 bases short and J 0 bases short, with 8 bases between. The CDR3 is 14 amino acids. CDR3 DNA: TGTGCCAGCAGCTTCCGGAGAATGAACACTGAAGCTTTCTTT. It specifies CASSFRRMNTEAFF. Looking up the rest from reference TRBV7-3 and TRBJ1-1 gives the full variable domain: GAGVSQTPSNKVTEKGKYVELRCDPISGHTALYWYRQSLGQGPEFLIYFQGTGAADDSGLPNDRFFAVRPEGSVSTLKIQRTERGDSAVYLCASSFRRMNTEAFFGQGTRLTVV.

The sample holds a few counts of this clone. The chain has TRBV10-3 and TRBJ1-5, with 9 bases that match TRBD1. Per the germline V gene, CDR1 is ENHRY and CDR2 is SYGVKD. There are 17 residues in the CDR3. The ends lost 6 bases at V and 0 bases at J; junction bases unmatched: 9. The CDR3 spells CAISDPGQGISNQPQHF. DNA of the CDR3: TGTGCCATCAGCGATCCGGGACAGGGAATTAGCAATCAGCCCCAGCATTTT.

The V gene is TRBV27, the J gene TRBJ1-2; 7 bases agree with TRBD1. There are 14 residues in the CDR3. Trimming cost V 6 bases and J 3 bases; bases outside gene matches: 7. Germline V CDR1 and CDR2: MNHEY, SMNVEV (reference sequence). The CDR3 DNA is TGTGCCAGCAGACGCCCCGGGACAGACTATGGCTACACCTTC. This sequence encodes CASRRPGTDYGYTF.

The V call is TRBV5-6, the J call TRBJ2-5; a weak D match, TRBD2 (6 bases). In germline, CDR1 is SGHDT, CDR2 YYEEEE. The V end lost 4 bases, the J end lost 1 base, and 14 bases lay between the germline ends. CDR3 length: 15 residues. The CDR3 protein is CASSIYLAIQETQYF. CDR3 coding DNA: TGTGCCAGCAGCATATACCTAGCGATCCAAGAGACCCAGTACTTC.

This chain joins TRBV19 and TRBJ2-3; 14 bases are a match to TRBD2. The CDR3 runs to 18 residues. V lost 2 bases, J lost 4 bases, and 8 bases stayed unmatched. CDR1 is LNHDA, CDR2 SQIVND, per germline (reference sequence). This CDR3 is CASSIHTPGLAGADTQYF. CDR3 nucleotide sequence: TGTGCCAGTAGTATACACACTCCGGGACTAGCGGGAGCAGATACGCAGTATTTT.

CDR3 DNA: TGTGCCAGCAGCCATTTAGAGAACACCGGGGAGCTGTTTTTT. This encodes CASSHLENTGELFF. The V call is TRBV3-1 (or the pseudogene TRBV3-2), the J call TRBJ2-2, with D unclear. The ends were cut back, 3 bases at V and 1 base at J, with 6 bases in the middle. This CDR3 comprises 14 residues. CDR1 is LGHDT and CDR2 is YNNKEL in the germline V gene (reference sequence).

The chain uses TRBV4-2 and TRBJ2-5; 16 bases match TRBD2. V trimming: 3 bases; J trimming: 2 bases; junction bases outside the gene matches: 18. The length of the CDR3 is 22 residues. From germline, CDR1 is LGHNA and CDR2 YNFKEQ. CDR3 nucleotide sequence: TGTGCCAGCAGCCAGTACCGGGCCGGGACTAGCGGGGGGGCAGGAGATCAAGAGACCCAGTACTTC. Translating gives CASSQYRAGTSGGAGDQETQYF.

The J gene is TRBJ2-3, the V gene TRBV9, with unresolved D. The CDR3 loop spans 15 amino acids. Trimming removed 1 base from V and 0 bases from J, with 9 bases in between. Germline V gene lookup returns CDR1 SGDLS and CDR2 YYNGEE. The CDR3 bases are TGTGCCAGCAGCGTAACGCGAGGTAGCACAGATACGCAGTATTTT. As protein: CASSVTRGSTDTQYF.

This chain uses TRBV6-6 with TRBJ2-3, with 8 nucleotides matching TRBD2. CDR1 and CDR2 (germline): MNHNY, SVGAGI (reference sequence). The CDR3 has 14 amino acids. The V segment lost 8 bases and the J segment 5 bases; nucleotides outside the gene matches: 9. CDR3 loop: CASGRTSPLDTQYF. CDR3 sequence (DNA): TGTGCCAGCGGTCGGACTAGCCCCCTAGATACGCAGTATTTT.

This chain links TRBV19 with TRBJ2-3, with TRBD1 matching over 8 bases. This CDR3 region has 16 residues. CDR1 and CDR2 (germline): LNHDA, SQIVND (reference sequence). The V segment lost 1 base and the J segment 1 base; nucleotides outside the gene matches: 4. Here the CDR3 reads CASSIGTGSGTDTQYF. DNA for the CDR3: TGTGCCAGTAGTATAGGGACAGGGAGTGGCACAGATACGCAGTATTTT.